This is a list of T cell receptor beta chains from one sample in a study of blood T cell repertoires in COVID-19. TCRdb's copy holds only in-frame clones and misses some; the assay was immunoSEQ multiplex PCR. The sample lists about 170,000 clones, approximately 80% seen once, with about 10% in the top ten. The sequenced material came from peripheral blood. The origin of the receptors is a woman older than 75 with active or convalescent COVID-19. CDR3s include the opening cysteine and the closing phenylalanine or tryptophan. A D gene is named only where the DNA matches it firmly. Expanded clones are given a class, and other clones once, few, many or no size at all.

v_gene: TRBV12-3/TRBV12-4
d_gene: -
abundance: -
j_gene: TRBJ1-2
CDR3nt: TGTGCCATCTACAGTGAGGGCTACACCTTC
CDR3aa: CAIYSEGYTF

v_gene: TRBV27
d_gene: -
abundance: -
j_gene: TRBJ1-5
CDR3nt: TGTGCCAGCAGTTTAGGGGGGGCGCGGAATCAGCCCCAGCATTTT
CDR3aa: CASSLGGARNQPQHF

v_gene: TRBV10-3
d_gene: TRBD1
abundance: few
j_gene: TRBJ2-7
CDR3nt: TGTGCCATCAGCGCAACGGGACAGACGACCTCCTACGAGCAGTACTTC
CDR3aa: CAISATGQTTSYEQYF

v_gene: TRBV19
d_gene: -
abundance: -
j_gene: TRBJ1-6
CDR3nt: TGTGCCAGTAAACAGGGTGGTTCACCCCTCCACTTT
CDR3aa: CASKQGGSPLHF

v_gene: TRBV2
d_gene: TRBD1
abundance: few
j_gene: TRBJ1-4
CDR3nt: TGTGCCAGCAGTACAAATAGACAGGGGGCGGGTGAAAAACTGTTTTTT
CDR3aa: CASSTNRQGAGEKLFF

v_gene: TRBV9
d_gene: TRBD1
abundance: -
j_gene: TRBJ1-2
CDR3nt: TGTGCCAGCAGCGCGGGACAGGGGGCGGTTGGCTACACCTTC
CDR3aa: CASSAGQGAVGYTF

v_gene: TRBV7-8
d_gene: -
abundance: -
j_gene: TRBJ1-6
CDR3nt: TGTGCCAGCAGCTTAGTCCTGGGGGGTTCACCCCTCCACTTT
CDR3aa: CASSLVLGGSPLHF

v_gene: TRBV6-4
d_gene: TRBD1
abundance: -
j_gene: TRBJ2-7
CDR3nt: TGTGCCAGCAGTCTGGGACAGGTCCTCTCCTACGAGCAGTACTTC
CDR3aa: CASSLGQVLSYEQYF

v_gene: TRBV5-1
d_gene: TRBD1
abundance: -
j_gene: TRBJ1-1
CDR3nt: TGCGCCAGCAGCCCCCGGACAGGGAACACTGAAGCTTTCTTT
CDR3aa: CASSPRTGNTEAFF

v_gene: TRBV6-2/TRBV6-3
d_gene: -
abundance: -
j_gene: TRBJ2-3
CDR3nt: TGTGCCAGCAGTCCAACAGGACCAGATACGCAGTATTTT
CDR3aa: CASSPTGPDTQYF

v_gene: TRBV10-3
d_gene: TRBD1
abundance: -
j_gene: TRBJ2-3
CDR3nt: TGTGCCATCAGTGAGAACAGGGGTGGAGGCACAGATACGCAGTATTTT
CDR3aa: CAISENRGGGTDTQYF

v_gene: TRBV5-8
d_gene: -
abundance: -
j_gene: TRBJ1-4
CDR3nt: TGTGCCAGCAGCCTGAACACAGGGATACGGGAAAAACTGTTTTTT
CDR3aa: CASSLNTGIREKLFF

v_gene: TRBV30
d_gene: -
abundance: -
j_gene: TRBJ1-2
CDR3nt: TGTGCCTGGAGTGTTGGGCACAACTATGGCTACACCTTC
CDR3aa: CAWSVGHNYGYTF

v_gene: TRBV5-1
d_gene: -
abundance: once
j_gene: TRBJ2-3
CDR3nt: TGCGCCAGCAGCCAAGCGGGCGACGGCACAGATACGCAGTATTTT
CDR3aa: CASSQAGDGTDTQYF

v_gene: TRBV27
d_gene: -
abundance: medium-sized
j_gene: TRBJ2-3
CDR3nt: TGTGCCAGCCTCGGGGGGCTCCATCGCGATACGCAGTATTTT
CDR3aa: CASLGGLHRDTQYF

v_gene: TRBV5-7
d_gene: -
abundance: -
j_gene: TRBJ2-7
CDR3nt: TGTGCCAGCAGCTTGGGCACTGTCCCCGAGCAGTACTTC
CDR3aa: CASSLGTVPEQYF

v_gene: TRBV19
d_gene: -
abundance: -
j_gene: TRBJ1-2
CDR3nt: TGTGCCACTGCGGGATACCCCCCTAGCGGCTACACCTTC
CDR3aa: CATAGYPPSGYTF

v_gene: TRBV5-1
d_gene: -
abundance: -
j_gene: TRBJ2-5
CDR3nt: TGCGCCAGCAGCTTGTCTAGGCCCCAAGAGACCCAGTACTTC
CDR3aa: CASSLSRPQETQYF

v_gene: TRBV4-3
d_gene: TRBD2
abundance: -
j_gene: TRBJ2-1
CDR3nt: TGCGCCAGCAGCCAAGAGGGATTAGCGGGGGGCTCCGTACATGAGCAGTTCTTC
CDR3aa: CASSQEGLAGGSVHEQFF

v_gene: TRBV28
d_gene: -
abundance: -
j_gene: TRBJ1-1
CDR3nt: TGTGCCACCATGGCGATGGACAAAGAAGCTTTCTTT
CDR3aa: CATMAMDKEAFF